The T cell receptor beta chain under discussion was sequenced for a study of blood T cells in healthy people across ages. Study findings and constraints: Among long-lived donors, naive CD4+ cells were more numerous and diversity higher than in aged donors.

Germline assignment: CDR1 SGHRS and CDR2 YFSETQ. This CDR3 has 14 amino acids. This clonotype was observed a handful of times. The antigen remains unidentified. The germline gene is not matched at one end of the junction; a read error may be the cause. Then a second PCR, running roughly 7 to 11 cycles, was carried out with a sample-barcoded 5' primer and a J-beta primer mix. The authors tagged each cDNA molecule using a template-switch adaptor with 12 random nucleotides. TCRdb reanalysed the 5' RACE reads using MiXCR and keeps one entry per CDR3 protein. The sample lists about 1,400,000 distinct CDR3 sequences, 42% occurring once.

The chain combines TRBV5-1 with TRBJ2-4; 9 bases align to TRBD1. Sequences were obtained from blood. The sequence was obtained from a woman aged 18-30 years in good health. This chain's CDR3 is CATRRDRATHEQYF. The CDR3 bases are TGCGCCACCAGAAGGGACAGGGCAACCCACGAGCAGTACTTT.